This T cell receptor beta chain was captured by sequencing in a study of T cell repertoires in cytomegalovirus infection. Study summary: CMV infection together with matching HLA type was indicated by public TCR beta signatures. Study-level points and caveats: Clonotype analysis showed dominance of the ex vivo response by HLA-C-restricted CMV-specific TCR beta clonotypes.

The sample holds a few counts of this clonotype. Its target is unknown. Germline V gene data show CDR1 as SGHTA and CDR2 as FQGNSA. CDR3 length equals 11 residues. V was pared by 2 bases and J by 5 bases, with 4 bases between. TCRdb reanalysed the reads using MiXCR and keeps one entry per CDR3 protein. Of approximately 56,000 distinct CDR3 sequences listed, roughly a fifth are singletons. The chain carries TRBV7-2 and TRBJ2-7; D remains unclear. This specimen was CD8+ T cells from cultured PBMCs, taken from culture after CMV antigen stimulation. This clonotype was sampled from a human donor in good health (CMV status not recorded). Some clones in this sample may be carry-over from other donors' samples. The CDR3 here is CASSLYHEQYF. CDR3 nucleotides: TGTGCCAGCAGCTTATATCACGAGCAGTACTTC.